A selection of T cell receptor beta chains follows, all from one sample in a study of long-term antiretroviral therapy in people with HIV. Method: immunoSEQ multiplex PCR; TCRdb's copy keeps in-frame clones and lacks some. The data show 20,000 to 25,000 clones, about four fifths seen once. The specimen was unsorted PBMCs, collected around 2.4 years after starting antiretroviral therapy. The source is a man between 35 and 55 years old with HIV. Each CDR3 is given with its conserved first and last residue. The order of the fields is clone size, J gene, V gene, D gene, CDR3 DNA, CDR3 protein. A D gene is named only where the DNA matches it firmly. Size values are once, few and many counts, or a class for expanded clones, and some rows have none.

abundance: .
j_gene: TRBJ1-5
v_gene: TRBV28
d_gene: .
CDR3nt: TGTGCCAGCAGTCCGGACCGACGCAATCAGCCCCAGCATTTT
CDR3aa: CASSPDRRNQPQHF

abundance: .
j_gene: TRBJ1-2
v_gene: TRBV4-2
d_gene: .
CDR3nt: TGTGCCAGCAGCCAAGATGAGGCAGCTAACTATGGCTACACCTTC
CDR3aa: CASSQDEAANYGYTF

abundance: .
j_gene: TRBJ1-5
v_gene: TRBV7-9
d_gene: .
CDR3nt: TGTGCCAGCAGCCCGGGGGATGGGAATCAGCCCCAGCATTTT
CDR3aa: CASSPGDGNQPQHF

abundance: few
j_gene: TRBJ2-7
v_gene: TRBV7-9
d_gene: TRBD2
CDR3nt: TGTGCCAGCAGCCTCACGACCAGCGGGAGAAGGACCTACGAGCAGTACTTC
CDR3aa: CASSLTTSGRRTYEQYF

abundance: .
j_gene: TRBJ1-2
v_gene: TRBV6-4
d_gene: TRBD1
CDR3nt: TGTGCCGTAGCCTGGGACAGGGGAAACGATGGCTACACCTTC
CDR3aa: CAVAWDRGNDGYTF

abundance: .
j_gene: TRBJ2-1
v_gene: TRBV18
d_gene: .
CDR3nt: TGTGCCAGCTCACCACAGGGGTCCTACAATGAGCAGTTCTTC
CDR3aa: CASSPQGSYNEQFF

abundance: .
j_gene: TRBJ2-3
v_gene: TRBV7-9
d_gene: .
CDR3nt: TGTGCCAGCACCACAACAGATACGCAGTATTTT
CDR3aa: CASTTTDTQYF

abundance: .
j_gene: TRBJ1-2
v_gene: TRBV27
d_gene: .
CDR3nt: TGTGCCAGCAAACAGGGTGAAAACTATGGCTACACCTTC
CDR3aa: CASKQGENYGYTF

abundance: .
j_gene: TRBJ1-2
v_gene: TRBV30
d_gene: .
CDR3nt: TGTGCCTGGAGGCCAAGCAGCCCGCGATATGGCTACACCTTC
CDR3aa: CAWRPSSPRYGYTF

abundance: .
j_gene: TRBJ1-3
v_gene: TRBV4-2
d_gene: .
CDR3nt: TGTGCCAGCAGCCAAGAATTAGCCGCAGGGACTGGAAACACCATATATTTT
CDR3aa: CASSQELAAGTGNTIYF

abundance: .
j_gene: TRBJ2-3
v_gene: TRBV7-8
d_gene: TRBD1
CDR3nt: TGTGCCAGCAGCGCACAGGGGGACACAGATACGCAGTATTTT
CDR3aa: CASSAQGDTDTQYF

abundance: few
j_gene: TRBJ1-5
v_gene: TRBV10-3
d_gene: .
CDR3nt: TGTGCCATCAATAGGGACGAGGGTCAGCCCCAGCATTTT
CDR3aa: CAINRDEGQPQHF

abundance: .
j_gene: TRBJ2-2
v_gene: TRBV7-3
d_gene: TRBD2
CDR3nt: TGTGCCAGCAGCTTAACGGGACTAGCGGCAAGCACCGGGGAGCTGTTTTTT
CDR3aa: CASSLTGLAASTGELFF

abundance: .
j_gene: TRBJ1-2
v_gene: TRBV2
d_gene: .
CDR3nt: TGTGCCAGCAGTGATTGGGCCCCGGGCTATGGCTACACCTTC
CDR3aa: CASSDWAPGYGYTF

abundance: .
j_gene: TRBJ2-7
v_gene: TRBV14
d_gene: .
CDR3nt: TGTGCCAGCAGCATTAGCCTGACCTACGAGCAGTACTTC
CDR3aa: CASSISLTYEQYF